This T cell receptor beta chain originates from a study of OX40 agonist ivuxolimab in advanced cancers. Study summary: Eligibility rules accepted prior anti-PD-1, anti-PD-L1 or anti-CTLA-4 therapy, and roughly 42% had some. The study reported partial responses in three patients: one hepatocellular carcinoma, two cutaneous melanoma.

Trimming stripped 2 bases from V and 0 bases from J, with 8 bases between. The CDR3 is 15 amino acids. Germline assignment: CDR1 SGHDT and CDR2 YYEEEE. Concerning this clone itself: Its target is unknown.

General study points: In CD8+ T cells, expanded clones were on average more numerous than in CD4+.

Sequencing was performed with immunoSEQ multiplex PCR; in TCRdb, only in-frame clones are kept and a portion is missing. The data hold more than 55,000 clones, with around 74% observed a single time. This clonotype was obtained from an adult with an advanced solid tumor such as melanoma, head and neck, liver or kidney cancer. Sequencing used CD4+ or CD8+ T cells sorted from blood, obtained in a trial of the OX40 agonist ivuxolimab. J is TRBJ1-4 and V is TRBV5-6; no reliable D call. CDR3 DNA: TGTGCCAGCAGCTTCAACAGTGCAACTAATGAAAAACTGTTTTTT. Protein sequence: CASSFNSATNEKLFF.